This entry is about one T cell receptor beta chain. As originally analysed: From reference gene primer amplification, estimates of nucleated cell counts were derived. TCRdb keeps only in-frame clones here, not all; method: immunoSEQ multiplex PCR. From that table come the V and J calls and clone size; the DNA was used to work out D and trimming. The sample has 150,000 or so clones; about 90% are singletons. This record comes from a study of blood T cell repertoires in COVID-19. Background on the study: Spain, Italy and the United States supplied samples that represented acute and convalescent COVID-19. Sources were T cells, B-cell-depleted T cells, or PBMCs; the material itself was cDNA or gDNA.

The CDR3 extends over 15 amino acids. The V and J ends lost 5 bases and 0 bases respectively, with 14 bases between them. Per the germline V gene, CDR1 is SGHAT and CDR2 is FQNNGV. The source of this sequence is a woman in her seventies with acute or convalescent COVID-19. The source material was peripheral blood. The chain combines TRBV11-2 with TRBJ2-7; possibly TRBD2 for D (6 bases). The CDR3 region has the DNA TGTGCCAGCAGCCCGGGGACTTATAGCTCCTACGAGCAGTACTTC. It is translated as CASSPGTYSSYEQYF.